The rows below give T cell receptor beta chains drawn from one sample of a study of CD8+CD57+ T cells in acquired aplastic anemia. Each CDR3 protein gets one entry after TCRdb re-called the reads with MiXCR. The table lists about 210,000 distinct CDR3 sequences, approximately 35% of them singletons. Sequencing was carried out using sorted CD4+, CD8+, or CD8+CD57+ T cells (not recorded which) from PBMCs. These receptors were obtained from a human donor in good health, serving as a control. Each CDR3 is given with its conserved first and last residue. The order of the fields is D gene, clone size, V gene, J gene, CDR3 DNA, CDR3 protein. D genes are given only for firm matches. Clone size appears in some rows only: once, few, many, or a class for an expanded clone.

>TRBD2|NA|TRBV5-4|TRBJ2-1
TGTGCCAGCAGCTCGGGACTAGCGGGGGCCATCTTCCACAATGAGCAGTTCTTC
CASSSGLAGAIFHNEQFF
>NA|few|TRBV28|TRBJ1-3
TGTGCCAGTACCTTGGACGGGAACACCATATATTTT
CASTLDGNTIYF
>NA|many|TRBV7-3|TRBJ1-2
TGTGCCAGCAGCTTAGGGTCCACGGGCGCCGGGGCTGGCTACACCTTC
CASSLGSTGAGAGYTF
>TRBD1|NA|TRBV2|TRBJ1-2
TGTGCCATCACGGACAGGGAAAGTGGCTACACCTTC
CAITDRESGYTF
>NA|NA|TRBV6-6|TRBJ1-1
TGTGCCAGCAGTACTCTCGAGAACACTGAAGCTTTCTTT
CASSTLENTEAFF
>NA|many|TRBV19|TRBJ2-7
TGTGCCAGTAGCCAACACATAGACTCCTACGAGCAGTACTTC
CASSQHIDSYEQYF
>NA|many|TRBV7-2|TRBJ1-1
TGTGCCAGCAGCCCAGCGTGGGGGACTGAAGCTTTCTTT
CASSPAWGTEAFF
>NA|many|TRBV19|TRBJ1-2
TGTGCCAGTAATCCCCTTCGGGGAGACTTCCGCTACACCTTC
CASNPLRGDFRYTF
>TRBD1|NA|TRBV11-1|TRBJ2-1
TGTGCCAGCAGTCCTGGTCCGGGACAGCAAAAAAGCTCCTACAATGAGCAGTTCTTC
CASSPGPGQQKSSYNEQFF
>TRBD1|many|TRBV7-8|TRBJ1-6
TGTGCCAGCAGCCCCGACAGGGTATTACATAATTCACCCCTCCACTTT
CASSPDRVLHNSPLHF
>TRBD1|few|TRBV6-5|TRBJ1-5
TGTGCCAGCAGTTACTCACAGGGGATTGGCAATCAGCCCCAGCATTTT
CASSYSQGIGNQPQHF
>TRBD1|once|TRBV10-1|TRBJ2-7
TGCGCCAGCCGGGGGACAGGGCAGTACTTC
CASRGTGQYF
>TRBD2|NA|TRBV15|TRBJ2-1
TGTGCCACCAGCAGAGATCGGGGGGGGCCTAACAATGAGCAGTTCTTC
CATSRDRGGPNNEQFF
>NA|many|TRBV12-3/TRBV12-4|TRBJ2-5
TGTGCCAGCAGTTCTACGTTAGAGGACGATTGGGAGACCCAGTACTTC
CASSSTLEDDWETQYF
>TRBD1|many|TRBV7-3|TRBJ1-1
TGTGCCAGCAGCTTAACATCCCCAGGGGGTGAAGCTTTCTTT
CASSLTSPGGEAFF
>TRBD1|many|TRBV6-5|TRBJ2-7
TGTGCCAGCAGTTCTCGACAGGGTACTGGGGAGCAGTACTTC
CASSSRQGTGEQYF
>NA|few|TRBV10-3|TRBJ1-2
TGTGCCATCACCCTGGAGGGTTTCTATGGCTACACCTTC
CAITLEGFYGYTF
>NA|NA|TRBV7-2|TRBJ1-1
TGTGCCAGCAGCTTAGTTTCGGCGAACACTGAAGCTTTCTTT
CASSLVSANTEAFF
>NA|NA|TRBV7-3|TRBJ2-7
TGTGCCAGCAGCTTACTCGGCCTAGTTCGCGAGCAGTACTTC
CASSLLGLVREQYF
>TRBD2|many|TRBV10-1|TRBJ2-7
TGCGCCAGGCCCGGGACTAGCGTTTACGAGCAGTACTTC
CARPGTSVYEQYF
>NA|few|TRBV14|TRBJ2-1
TGTGCCAGCAGCCAAGCCCCCTGGGTGGGGGGCTCCTACAATGAGCAGTTCTTC
CASSQAPWVGGSYNEQFF
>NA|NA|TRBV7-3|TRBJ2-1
TGTGCCAGCAGTAGACAAGGACAGTTCTACAATGAGCAGTTCTTC
CASSRQGQFYNEQFF
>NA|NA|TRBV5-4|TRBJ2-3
TGTGCCAGCAGGTCAGCGCAGAAACCCACAGATACGCGGTATTTT
CASRSAQKPTDTRYF
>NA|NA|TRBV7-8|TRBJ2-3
TGTGCCAGCAGCTCCTACAGGGAAACTAGCACAGATACGCGGTATTTT
CASSSYRETSTDTRYF
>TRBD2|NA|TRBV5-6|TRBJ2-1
TGTGCCAGCAGCTCATACCGACTAGCGCCGTGGGGTGAGCAGTTCTTC
CASSSYRLAPWGEQFF
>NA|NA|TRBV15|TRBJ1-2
TGTGCCACCAGCAGAGCACCAGTTGATGGCTACACCTTC
CATSRAPVDGYTF
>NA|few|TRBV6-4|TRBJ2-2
TGTGCCAGCAGGCGGGCAAGGGACACCGGGGAGCTGTTTTTT
CASRRARDTGELFF
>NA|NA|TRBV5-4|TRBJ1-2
TGTGCCAGCTTAGTGGGAGATGGCTACACCTTC
CASLVGDGYTF
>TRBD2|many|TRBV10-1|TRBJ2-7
TGCGCCAGCAGTTATAGCGGGGAAAACTACGAGCAGTACTTC
CASSYSGENYEQYF
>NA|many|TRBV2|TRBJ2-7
TGTGCCAGCAGGGACTGGGGACAAACCTACGAGCAGTACTTC
CASRDWGQTYEQYF
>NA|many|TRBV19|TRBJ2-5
TGTGCCAGTATGGCTCGGGGACGAGAGACCCAGTACTTC
CASMARGRETQYF
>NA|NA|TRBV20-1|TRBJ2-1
TGCAGTGCTAGAGAGAGAGACAGGCAACACAGTGAGCAGTTCTTC
CSARERDRQHSEQFF
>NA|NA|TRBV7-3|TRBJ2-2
TGTGCCAGCAGCTTAACTAGCGCGAACACCGGGGAGCTGTTTTTT
CASSLTSANTGELFF